One sample yielded the 22 T cell receptor beta chains listed below, sequenced in a study of spatial heterogeneity in lung cancer (dated by TCRdb to 2018 to 2020). General study outcomes and caveats: The number of expanded intratumoral alpha and beta TCRs correlated with the tumor nonsynonymous mutation count.

The time point label for this specimen denotes: sample taken at primary tumor resection. Their antigens are not known. Receptors were amplified or captured by 5' RACE. The listed sequencing device is NextSeq 500. TCRdb reran the public reads through fastp at Q25 and MiXCR, keeping productive beta chains. Each CDR3 protein appears once, grouped with its most common genes and DNA. The sample table records some 8,700 distinct CDR3 sequences; roughly 12% of these occur just once. Roughly 9.6% of the sample belongs to the ten largest clones. The sample here was lung tumor tissue, taken at surgery. The receptors originated from a male donor with early-stage non-small cell lung cancer.

By proportion, this clonotype is medium-sized (0.01 to 0.1%). The chain uses TRBV5-4 and TRBJ1-1; D gene uncertain. The CDR3 length is 11 residues. In germline, CDR1 is SGHNT, CDR2 YYREEE (reference sequence). V shed 0 bases and J shed 6 bases, with 3 bases lying between them. The CDR3 reads CASSLGPEAFF. CDR3 in DNA: TGTGCCAGCAGCTTGGGACCTGAAGCTTTCTTT.

By its share, this clonotype is medium-sized. The chain joins TRBV5-1 to TRBJ2-2; D possibly corresponds to TRBD1 (6 bases). V dropped 3 bases and J dropped 6 bases, with 12 bases sitting between them. CDR1 and CDR2 from the germline V gene are SGHRS and YFSETQ. The CDR3 sequence is 14 residues long. The CDR3 region has the DNA TGCGCCAGCAGCTCCCAACAGGGTTCCGGGGAGCTGTTTTTT. Its protein product is CASSSQQGSGELFF.

Many counts were recorded for this clonotype. The chain recombines TRBV6-1 with TRBJ1-5; D call uncertain. V lost 3 bases and J lost 6, with 15 bases in between. CDR1 is MNHNS and CDR2 is SASEGT in the germline V gene. This CDR3 is built from 15 residues. The CDR3 DNA is TGTGCCAGCAGTGAGAACCCCTTAATCCGTCAGCCCCAGCATTTT. It yields the protein CASSENPLIRQPQHF.

This clonotype was detected many times. This rearrangement joins TRBV5-1 to TRBJ1-1, with D maybe TRBD1 (6 bases). The CDR3 consists of 17 residues. Germline CDR1 reads SGHRS; CDR2 reads YFSETQ. V lost 4 bases to trimming and J lost 4 bases, with 23 bases between them. DNA of the CDR3: TGCGCCAGCAGCCCACAAGTTGGGACACGGACCGGCACTGAAGCTTTCTTT. Its translation: CASSPQVGTRTGTEAFF.

Relative to its sample, this clonotype is medium-sized (0.01 to 0.1%). This chain links TRBV29-1 with TRBJ2-1, with TRBD2 matching over 16 bases. Germline trimming cut 5 bases from V and 0 bases from J; bases unmatched to any gene: 7. CDR1 is SQVTM, CDR2 ANQGSEA, per germline. CDR3 length: 18 amino acids. The CDR3 coding sequence is TGCAGCGTTCACGGGACTAGCGGGAGGGCTAGCTCCTACAATGAGCAGTTCTTC. This sequence encodes CSVHGTSGRASSYNEQFF.

This clonotype was counted many times. The chain joins TRBV11-2 to TRBJ2-3, with TRBD1 identical over 10 bases. Looked up from germline, CDR1 is SGHAT and CDR2 is FQNNGV. V lost 3 bases and J lost 3; bases outside the gene matches: 3. The CDR3 loop spans 15 amino acids. The chain's CDR3 is CASSLTGGLTDTQYF. CDR3 sequence (DNA): TGTGCCAGCAGCTTGACAGGGGGCTTAACAGATACGCAGTATTTT.

The chain employs TRBV10-2 and TRBJ2-3; a possible D gene is TRBD1 (5 bases). The CDR3 sequence is 17 residues long. The ends were cut back, 2 bases at V and 4 bases at J, with 19 bases in the middle. Per germline, CDR1 WSHSY and CDR2 SAAADI. The CDR3 bases are TGCGCCAGCAGTGAGGCGACTGGCTCCTGGGGCGCAGATACGCAGTATTTT. This sequence encodes CASSEATGSWGADTQYF.

This clonotype is classed as medium-sized. The chain carries TRBV7-2 and TRBJ2-7; D might be TRBD2 (6 bases). Deletions cut 5 bases from V and 4 bases from J, with 18 bases between. The CDR3 spans 15 residues. Germline CDR1 reads SGHTA; CDR2 reads FQGNSA. The CDR3 reads CASSPAGTAGYEQYF. CDR3 nucleotide sequence: TGTGCCAGCAGCCCTGCAGGGACTGCCGGTTACGAGCAGTACTTC.

The sample holds many counts of this clonotype. The chain combines TRBV6-5 with TRBJ2-3; D perhaps matches TRBD2 (5 bases). The CDR3 consists of 14 residues. CDR1 and CDR2 (germline): MNHEY, SVGAGI. V gave up 6 bases and J gave up 0 bases, with 10 bases separating them. CDR3 loop: CASRGRVSTDTQYF. CDR3 sequence (DNA): TGTGCCAGCAGAGGGCGGGTTAGCACAGATACGCAGTATTTT.

There are many counts of this clonotype. The chain uses TRBV7-2 and TRBJ1-2; D perhaps matches TRBD1 (5 bases). The germline V gene encodes CDR1 SGHTA and CDR2 FQGNSA. The ends were cut back, 4 bases at V and 7 bases at J, with 13 bases in the middle. This CDR3 comprises 13 residues. The CDR3 reads CASSSQGARGYTF. Here the CDR3 DNA reads TGTGCCAGCAGCTCCCAGGGTGCCCGTGGCTACACCTTC.

The chain links TRBV19 to TRBJ1-4; D is perhaps TRBD1 (5 bases). This CDR3 contains 13 residues. With 10 bases removed from V and 8 bases from J, the gap between germline ends came to 17 bases. CDR1 is LNHDA, CDR2 SQIVND, per germline (reference sequence). The CDR3 DNA sequence: TGTGCCACCGCGGGACGGTTACACGAAAAACTGTTTTTT. It yields the protein CATAGRLHEKLFF. Based on the CDR3 plus reference TRBV19 and TRBJ1-4, the full variable domain is DGGITQSPKYLFRKEGQNVTLSCEQNLNHDAMYWYRQDPGQGLRLIYYSQIVNDFQKGDIAEGYSVSREKKESFPLTVTSAQKNPTAFYLCATAGRLHEKLFFGSGTQLSVL.

Only a few counts were recorded for this clonotype. The chain combines TRBV10-3 with TRBJ1-4; D possibly corresponds to TRBD1 (6 bases). This CDR3 is 13 amino acids long. In germline, CDR1 is ENHRY, CDR2 SYGVKD. V was shortened by 8 bases and J by 5 bases, with 12 bases between the two germline ends. DNA of the CDR3: TGTGCCATCGGGGAAGGGGGAAATGAAAAACTGTTTTTT. Protein: CAIGEGGNEKLFF.

This clonotype came up many times. The chain employs TRBV5-1 and TRBJ2-2; the match to TRBD2 covers 9 bases. This CDR3 is built from 16 residues. Trimming at V came to 6 bases and at J to 2 bases, leaving 8 bases not matched to a gene. CDR1 and CDR2 (germline): SGHRS, YFSETQ. CDR3 nucleotide sequence: TGCGCCAGCAAGTTAGCGGGAGTATCAAACACCGGGGAGCTGTTTTTT. The encoded protein is CASKLAGVSNTGELFF.

This clonotype was detected many times. The V call is TRBV6-6, the J call TRBJ2-7; either TRBD1 or TRBD2 may fit D (5 bases each). The V gene lost 10 bases and the J gene lost 4 bases, with 20 bases spanning the gap. The CDR3 sequence is 14 residues long. CDR1 and CDR2 (germline): MNHNY, SVGAGI (reference sequence). The CDR3 DNA reads as TGTGCCATCGCTCAGGGAGTGAGACAATACGAGCAGTACTTC. This codes for CAIAQGVRQYEQYF.

This clonotype is labeled as medium-sized. The J gene is TRBJ2-1, the V gene TRBV3-1, with 9 bases identical to TRBD2. Per the germline V gene, CDR1 is LGHDT and CDR2 is YNNKEL (reference sequence). The length of the CDR3 is 13 residues. Losses at the gene ends were 3 bases for V and 8 bases for J; bases not matched to a gene: 2. CDR3 coding DNA: TGTGCCAGCAGCCAGGGACTAGCATATGAGCAGTTCTTC. Encoded protein: CASSQGLAYEQFF.

This clonotype appeared many times. The V gene is TRBV10-3, the J gene TRBJ1-1; 8 bases align to TRBD1. J gave up 7 bases and V 5 bases, and 6 bases lay outside the gene matches. The CDR3 has 13 residues. From germline, CDR1 is ENHRY and CDR2 SYGVKD. Written as DNA, the CDR3 is TGTGCCATCAGTCACGGACAGGGCGTTGAAGCTTTCTTT. Its protein is CAISHGQGVEAFF.

Many counts were recorded for this clonotype. The chain is built from TRBV11-2 and TRBJ2-3; D is uncertain. Germline loops: CDR1 SGHAT, CDR2 FQNNGV. The CDR3 runs 14 residues. Trimming shortened V by 1 base and J by 7 bases, and 12 bases separated the two germline ends. The CDR3 DNA sequence: TGTGCCAGCAGCTTAGCTCTGTCAGGAAATACGCAGTATTTT. It yields the protein CASSLALSGNTQYF.

This clonotype was found many times. The gene calls are TRBV20-1 and TRBJ2-1, with D unresolved. The CDR3 runs 13 residues. Germline lookup yields CDR1 DFQATT and CDR2 SNEGSKA (reference sequence). V shed 5 bases and J shed 0 bases, with 8 bases lying between them. CDR3 nucleotide sequence: TGCAGTGCTCGGCTAGTCTCCTACAATGAGCAGTTCTTC. Translated, it gives CSARLVSYNEQFF.

This clonotype was seen many times. J is TRBJ2-2 and V is TRBV3-1, with TRBD2 matching over 8 bases. The V gene end was trimmed by 3 bases and the J gene end by 2 bases; junction bases not matched to a gene: 8. The CDR3 loop spans 17 amino acids. Per germline, CDR1 LGHDT and CDR2 YNNKEL (reference sequence). CDR3 nucleotide sequence: TGTGCCAGCAGCCACTACGGGGGGGCGGCAAACACCGGGGAGCTGTTTTTT. It translates to CASSHYGGAANTGELFF. Full variable domain (outside the CDR3, taken from reference TRBV3-1 and TRBJ2-2): DTAVSQTPKYLVTQMGNDKSIKCEQNLGHDTMYWYKQDSKKFLKIMFSYNNKELIINETVPNRFSPKSPDKAHLNLHINSLELGDSAVYFCASSHYGGAANTGELFFGEGSRLTVL.

The genes are TRBV5-1 and TRBJ1-1; 9 positions match TRBD1. Trimming cost V 3 bases and J 0 bases; bases outside gene matches: 3. The CDR3 is made up of 15 amino acids. The germline V gene encodes CDR1 SGHRS and CDR2 YFSETQ. The CDR3 nucleotides read TGCGCCAGCAGCTCGGGGACAGGGATGAACACTGAAGCTTTCTTT. Amino acid sequence: CASSSGTGMNTEAFF.

There are many counts of this clonotype. CDR3 bases: TGTGCCAGCAGTTTACCACAGGGAACCTACAATGAGCAGTTCTTC. Its translation is CASSLPQGTYNEQFF. V gene TRBV28 combines with J gene TRBJ2-1, with a possible D match to TRBD1 (6 bases). The CDR3 loop spans 15 amino acids. V was shortened by 2 bases and J by 2 bases, with 10 bases between the two germline ends. Germline lookup yields CDR1 MDHEN and CDR2 SYDVKM.

At least ten counts were recorded for this clonotype. The chain employs TRBV7-8 and TRBJ2-2, with TRBD2 matching 7 bases. The CDR3 runs 15 residues. The germline V gene has CDR1 SGHVS and CDR2 FQNEAQ. The V segment lost 7 bases and the J segment 0 bases; nucleotides outside the gene matches: 5. CDR3 bases: TGTGCCAGCACTTCAGCGGGGACGAACACCGGGGAGCTGTTTTTT. Translation: CASTSAGTNTGELFF.